This T cell receptor beta chain stems from a study of T cell repertoires in cytomegalovirus infection. Across the study: TCR beta signatures that were public indicated CMV infection and matching HLA type. General study results and limits: What dominated the ex vivo response were HLA-C-restricted CMV-specific TCR beta clonotypes. Public TCR beta family frequency separated CMV-and-HLA carriers, including in an independent cohort.

In TCRdb, the reads were re-called with MiXCR into one record per CDR3 protein. The table records approximately 250,000 distinct CDR3 sequences, approximately 10% of them present only once. A note on this clonotype: Its specificity is not known.

Germline V gene lookup returns CDR1 SNHLY and CDR2 FYNNEI. The CDR3 has 14 amino acids. Trimming removed 4 bases from V and 0 bases from J, with 9 bases in between. This sequence joins TRBV2 and TRBJ1-2; D uncertain. The sequencing sample was made of PBMCs. The TCR was taken from a human donor in good health (CMV status not recorded). Some clones in this sample may be carry-over from other donors' samples. This chain's CDR3 is CASSGRAANYGYTF. As DNA, the CDR3 is TGTGCCAGCAGTGGGAGGGCGGCTAACTATGGCTACACCTTC.